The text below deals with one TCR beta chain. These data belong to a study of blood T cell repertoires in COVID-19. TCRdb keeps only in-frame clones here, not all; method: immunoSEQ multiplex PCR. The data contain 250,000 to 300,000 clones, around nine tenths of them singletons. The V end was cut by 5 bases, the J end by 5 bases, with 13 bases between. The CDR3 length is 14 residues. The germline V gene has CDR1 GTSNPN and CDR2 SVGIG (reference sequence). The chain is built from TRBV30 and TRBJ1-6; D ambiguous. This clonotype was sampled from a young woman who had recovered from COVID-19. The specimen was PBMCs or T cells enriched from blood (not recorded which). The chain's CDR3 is CAWARRDNNSPLHF. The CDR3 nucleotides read TGTGCCTGGGCCCGACGGGATAATAATTCACCCCTCCACTTT.